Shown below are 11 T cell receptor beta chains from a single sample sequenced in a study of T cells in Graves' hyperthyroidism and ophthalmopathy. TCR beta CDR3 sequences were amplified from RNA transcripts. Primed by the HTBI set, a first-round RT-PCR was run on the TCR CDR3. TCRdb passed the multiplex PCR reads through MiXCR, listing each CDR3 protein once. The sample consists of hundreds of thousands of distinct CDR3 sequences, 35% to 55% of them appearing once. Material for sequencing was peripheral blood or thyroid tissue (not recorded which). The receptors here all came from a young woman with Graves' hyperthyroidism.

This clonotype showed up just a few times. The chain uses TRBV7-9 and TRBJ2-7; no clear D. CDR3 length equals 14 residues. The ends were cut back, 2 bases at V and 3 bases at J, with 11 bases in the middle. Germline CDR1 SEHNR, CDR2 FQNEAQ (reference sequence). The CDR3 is CASSLYPAGYEQYF. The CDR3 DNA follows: TGTGCCAGCAGCTTATATCCCGCAGGCTACGAGCAGTACTTC.

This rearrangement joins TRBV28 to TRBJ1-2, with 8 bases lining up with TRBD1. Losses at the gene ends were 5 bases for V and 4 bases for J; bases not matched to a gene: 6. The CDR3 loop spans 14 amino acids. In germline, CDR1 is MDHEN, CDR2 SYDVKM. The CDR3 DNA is TGTGCCAGCAGTGGGGGACAGGCGAGCTATGGCTACACCTTC. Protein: CASSGGQASYGYTF.

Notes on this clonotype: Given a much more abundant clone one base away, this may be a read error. CDR3 nucleotide sequence: TGCAGCGTTGAAGGGGGAGATCGGGACGACCAGTACTTC. It yields the protein CSVEGGDRDDQYF. The V call is TRBV29-1, the J call TRBJ2-7; the D gene could be TRBD1 or TRBD2 (5 bases each). The CDR3 sequence is 13 residues long. The germline CDR1 and CDR2 sequences are SQVTM and ANQGSEA.

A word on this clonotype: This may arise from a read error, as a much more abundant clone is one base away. The CDR3 bases are TGCAGCACCGAACAGGGGATGGGCGATCAGTACTTC. This encodes CSTEQGMGDQYF. This chain connects TRBV29-1 to TRBJ2-7; TRBD1 matches 7 bases. V lost 8 bases, J lost 10 bases, and 14 bases stayed unmatched. The CDR3 length is 12 residues. Germline assignment: CDR1 SQVTM and CDR2 ANQGSEA.

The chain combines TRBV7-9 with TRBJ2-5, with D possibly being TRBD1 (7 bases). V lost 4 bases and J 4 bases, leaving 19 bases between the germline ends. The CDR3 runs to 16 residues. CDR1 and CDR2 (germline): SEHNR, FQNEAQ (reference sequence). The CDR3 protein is CASSSRGDRIRETQYF. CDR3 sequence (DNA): TGTGCCAGCAGCTCCAGGGGGGACAGAATAAGAGAGACCCAGTACTTC. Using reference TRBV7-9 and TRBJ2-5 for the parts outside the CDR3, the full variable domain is DTGVSQNPRHKITKRGQNVTFRCDPISEHNRLYWYRQTLGQGPEFLTYFQNEAQLEKSRLLSDRFSAERPKGSFSTLEIQRTEQGDSAMYLCASSSRGDRIRETQYFGPGTRLLVL.

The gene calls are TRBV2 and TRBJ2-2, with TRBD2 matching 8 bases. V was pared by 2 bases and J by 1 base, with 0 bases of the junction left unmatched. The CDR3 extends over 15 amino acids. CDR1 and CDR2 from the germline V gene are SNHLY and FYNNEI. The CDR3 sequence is CASSELAGNTGELFF. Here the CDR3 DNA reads TGTGCCAGCAGTGAACTAGCGGGGAACACCGGGGAGCTGTTTTTT.

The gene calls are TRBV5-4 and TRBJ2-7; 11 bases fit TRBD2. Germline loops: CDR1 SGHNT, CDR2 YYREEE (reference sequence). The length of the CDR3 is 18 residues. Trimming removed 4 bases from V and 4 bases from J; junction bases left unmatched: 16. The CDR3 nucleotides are TGTGCCAGCAGCCAGACGGCCGTTAGCGGGAGGGCCCTTTACGAGCAGTACTTC. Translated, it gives CASSQTAVSGRALYEQYF.

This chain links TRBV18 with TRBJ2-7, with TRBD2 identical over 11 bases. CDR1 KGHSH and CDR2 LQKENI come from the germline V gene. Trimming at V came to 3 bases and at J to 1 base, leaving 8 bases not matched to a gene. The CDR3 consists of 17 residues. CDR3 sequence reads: CASSPFDLAGGSYEQYF. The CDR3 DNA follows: TGTGCCAGCTCACCTTTTGACCTAGCGGGAGGATCCTACGAGCAGTACTTC.

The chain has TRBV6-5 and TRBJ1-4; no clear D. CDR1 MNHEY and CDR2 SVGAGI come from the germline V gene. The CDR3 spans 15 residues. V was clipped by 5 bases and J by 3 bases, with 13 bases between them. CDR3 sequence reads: CASSATESANEKLFF. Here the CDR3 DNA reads TGTGCCAGCAGTGCAACAGAGTCGGCTAATGAAAAACTGTTTTTT.

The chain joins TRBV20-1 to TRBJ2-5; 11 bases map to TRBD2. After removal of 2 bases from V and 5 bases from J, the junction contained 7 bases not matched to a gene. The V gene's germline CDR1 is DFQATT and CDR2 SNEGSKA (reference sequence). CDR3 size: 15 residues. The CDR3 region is CSARHFSGRAETQYF. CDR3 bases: TGCAGTGCTAGACACTTTAGCGGGAGGGCTGAGACCCAGTACTTC.

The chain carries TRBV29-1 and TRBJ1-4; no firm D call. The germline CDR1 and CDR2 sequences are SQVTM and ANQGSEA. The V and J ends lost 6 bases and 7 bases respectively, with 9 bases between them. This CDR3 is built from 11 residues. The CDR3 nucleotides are TGCAGCGTGAACCGGGGTGAAAAACTGTTTTTT. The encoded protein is CSVNRGEKLFF.